This entry lists 4 T cell receptor beta chains sequenced from one sample in a study of persistence of HIV-infected CD4 T cells. Overlapping HIV-1 Gag 15-mer peptides at roughly 1 ug per peptide per mL were used. CD40L-negative CD69-negative CD45RO-high memory CD4+ T cells were sorted as populations depleted of antigen-responding cells. Sequencing used immunoSEQ version 4 in survey mode. Generated by immunoSEQ multiplex PCR, the TCRdb table keeps only in-frame clones and is missing some. The table has 64,000 or so clones, 65% to 80% seen once; the top ten hold more than 1.5%. Their antigens are not known. This sample comprised CD4+ T cells sorted from PBMCs after approximately 20-hour stimulation, obtained from a patient who received antiretroviral therapy. The receptors come from an adult man with HIV who was CMV-seropositive.

V gene TRBV7-9 combines with J gene TRBJ1-1; D is possibly TRBD1 (6 bases). Between the trimmed V and J ends, which lost 6 bases and 2 bases, there was a span of 19 bases. The CDR3 spans 16 residues. The germline V gene encodes CDR1 SEHNR and CDR2 FQNEAQ (reference sequence). DNA for the CDR3: TGTGCCAGCAGATACCCAGCCCCGGGGGCAAACACTGAAGCTTTCTTT. As protein: CASRYPAPGANTEAFF.

The chain uses TRBV7-2 and TRBJ2-5; D possibly matches TRBD1 or TRBD2 (7 bases each). CDR1 is SGHTA and CDR2 is FQGNSA in the germline V gene. The CDR3 consists of 13 residues. V was shortened by 5 bases and J by 5 bases, with 12 bases between the two germline ends. For the CDR3, the DNA is TGTGCCAGCAGCGTCAGGGGGGGGGAGACCCAGTACTTC. Its protein product is CASSVRGGETQYF.

V and J are TRBV29-1 and TRBJ2-7; TRBD2 might be the D (5 bases). V lost 3 bases, J lost 7 bases, and 19 bases lay in between. This CDR3 is built from 14 residues. CDR1 is SQVTM, CDR2 ANQGSEA, per germline. The CDR3 spells CSVDIAGPRREQYF. DNA of the CDR3: TGCAGCGTTGACATCGCCGGGCCTCGGAGGGAGCAGTACTTC.

A note on this clone: The same CDR3 can be traced to other DNA sequences in this sample. The chain recombines TRBV5-1 with TRBJ2-2, with 7 bases identical to TRBD2. CDR1 is SGHRS, CDR2 YFSETQ, per germline. Trimming took 0 bases from V and 4 from J; bases not matched to a gene: 3. The CDR3 length is 15 residues. The CDR3 is CASSLGSGATGELFF. CDR3 in DNA: TGCGCCAGCAGCTTGGGAAGCGGGGCCACCGGGGAGCTGTTTTTT.